One and the same sample provided the 32 T cell receptor beta chains below, sequenced in a study of response to subunit inactivated influenza vaccine. MiXCR, run by TCRdb on the RT-PCR reads, gives a single entry per CDR3 protein. The sample holds about 780,000 distinct CDR3 sequences, approximately 18% seen once. This specimen was PBMCs from blood, taken 5 days after vaccination. These receptors were taken from a man in his fifties or sixties who received an inactivated influenza vaccine.

The chain recombines TRBV29-1 with TRBJ1-1; D gene uncertain. Trimming removed 6 bases from V and 4 bases from J, with 9 bases in between. The CDR3 extends over 11 amino acids. Per germline, CDR1 SQVTM and CDR2 ANQGSEA. CDR3 region: CSVMTSTEAFF. In nucleotides, the CDR3 is TGCAGCGTCATGACATCCACTGAAGCTTTCTTT.

This chain connects TRBV30 to TRBJ2-5; D perhaps matches TRBD2 (6 bases). The germline V gene encodes CDR1 GTSNPN and CDR2 SVGIG (reference sequence). V was trimmed by 2 bases and J by 4 bases, leaving 11 bases between them. CDR3 length equals 13 residues. CDR3 bases: TGTGCCTGGAGTCGTTTGGGGGGAGAGACCCAGTACTTC. Its protein is CAWSRLGGETQYF.

The table lists this clonotype with a few counts. This chain connects TRBV12-3 or TRBV12-4 to TRBJ1-6, with D possibly being TRBD1 (5 bases). The CDR3 spans 15 residues. Trimming left V 3 bases short and J 5 bases short, with 11 bases between. CDR3 amino acids: CASSFARTNNSPLHF. The CDR3 DNA sequence: TGTGCCAGCAGTTTCGCCCGGACAAATAATTCACCCCTCCACTTT.

This clonotype occurred many times. The chain uses TRBV7-9 and TRBJ2-7, with a possible D match to TRBD1 (5 bases). This CDR3 spans 14 amino acids. The V and J ends lost 1 base and 1 base respectively, with 8 bases between them. Germline V gives CDR1 SEHNR, CDR2 FQNEAQ (reference sequence). DNA of the CDR3: TGTGCCAGCAGCTTAGGGGGCGCTTCCTACGAGCAGTACTTC. This sequence encodes CASSLGGASYEQYF. Full variable domain (remainder filled in from reference TRBV7-9 and TRBJ2-7): DTGVSQNPRHKITKRGQNVTFRCDPISEHNRLYWYRQTLGQGPEFLTYFQNEAQLEKSRLLSDRFSAERPKGSFSTLEIQRTEQGDSAMYLCASSLGGASYEQYFGPGTRLTVT.

The V call is TRBV2, the J call TRBJ2-3, with D possibly being TRBD1 or TRBD2 (5 bases each). CDR3 length: 14 amino acids. V lost 7 bases to trimming and J lost 0 bases, with 11 bases between them. CDR1 and CDR2 from the germline V gene are SNHLY and FYNNEI. CDR3 nucleotides: TGTGCCAGCACCCAGGGACCTAGCACAGATACGCAGTATTTT. Its protein is CASTQGPSTDTQYF.

This clonotype has at least ten counts. The chain combines TRBV20-1 with TRBJ1-2; maybe TRBD1 (5 bases). This CDR3 region has 12 residues. The V and J ends lost 5 bases and 5 bases respectively, with 12 bases between them. The germline V gene has CDR1 DFQATT and CDR2 SNEGSKA (reference sequence). The DNA for the CDR3 is TGCAGTGCTGCCGGGACGGGGTATGGCTACACCTTC. Its translation is CSAAGTGYGYTF.

The J gene is TRBJ2-2, the V gene TRBV6-5; 9 bases agree with TRBD1. There are 15 residues in the CDR3. V was pared by 2 bases and J by 7 bases, with 5 bases of the junction left unmatched. CDR1 MNHEY and CDR2 SVGAGI come from the germline V gene. The CDR3 protein is CASSYLGQGIGELFF. The CDR3 DNA reads TGTGCCAGCAGTTACCTTGGACAGGGGATCGGGGAGCTGTTTTTT.

V is TRBV7-2 and J is TRBJ2-2; TRBD1 is a possible D gene (5 bases). The ends were cut back, 2 bases at V and 1 base at J, with 11 bases in the middle. This CDR3 region has 16 residues. Germline CDR1 SGHTA, CDR2 FQGNSA. The CDR3 protein is CASSLISTGNTGELFF. The CDR3 nucleotides read TGTGCCAGCAGCTTAATAAGTACAGGGAACACCGGGGAGCTGTTTTTT.

The chain uses TRBV5-1 and TRBJ1-6; D possibly corresponds to TRBD1 (5 bases). V lost 0 bases, J lost 10 bases, and 17 bases lay in between. This CDR3 has 16 amino acids. Germline lookup yields CDR1 SGHRS and CDR2 YFSETQ. The DNA of the CDR3 is TGCGCCAGCAGCTTGGAGGTGGGGGGTTCACGATCACCCCTCCACTTT. Translation: CASSLEVGGSRSPLHF.

The rearrangement joins TRBV20-1 to TRBJ2-3; D is possibly TRBD1 or TRBD2 (5 bases each). V lost 3 bases and J lost 13, with 20 bases in between. This CDR3 has 13 amino acids. The germline V gene has CDR1 DFQATT and CDR2 SNEGSKA (reference sequence). CDR3 nucleotides: TGCAGTGCTAGGTTGGGGACGGGCCGGACGGAGTATTTT. This codes for CSARLGTGRTEYF.

This clonotype was observed many times. V and J are TRBV5-1 and TRBJ2-1; 10 bases match TRBD2. Germline V gene data show CDR1 as SGHRS and CDR2 as YFSETQ. Trimming at V came to 4 bases and at J to 7 bases, leaving 2 bases not matched to a gene. The CDR3 contains 13 residues. The DNA for the CDR3 is TGCGCCAGCAGCCCGGGACTAGCGAATGAGCAGTTCTTC. It yields the protein CASSPGLANEQFF.

V usage is TRBV28 and J usage is TRBJ2-7; D remains ambiguous. Deletions cut 8 bases from V and 6 bases from J, with 11 bases between. The germline CDR1 and CDR2 sequences are MDHEN and SYDVKM. This CDR3 has 11 residues. As DNA, the CDR3 is TGTGCCAGCGGTTGGGATATCGAGCAGTACTTC. This gives the protein CASGWDIEQYF.

V is TRBV24-1 and J is TRBJ2-7; 9 bases are a match to TRBD2. The ends lost 6 bases at V and 3 bases at J; junction bases unmatched: 5. Germline CDR1 and CDR2: KGHDR and SFDVKD. The CDR3 is 14 amino acids. The CDR3 DNA reads as TGTGCCACCAGTCCTAGCGGGATCCTCTACGAGCAGTACTTC. It translates to CATSPSGILYEQYF.

A few counts support this clonotype. The chain links TRBV12-3 or TRBV12-4 to TRBJ2-7; TRBD2 matches at 13 bases. CDR3 length: 18 residues. The junction had 14 bases not matched to a gene; V was cut back by 5 bases and J by 4 bases. CDR3 bases: TGTGCCAGCAGTCCCGGGACTAGCGGGATTCGGGATGAGTACGAGCAGTACTTC. It encodes CASSPGTSGIRDEYEQYF.

The rearrangement links TRBV6-5 to TRBJ2-7, with TRBD1 identical over 7 bases. V was pared by 0 bases and J by 1 base, with 9 bases of the junction left unmatched. This CDR3 spans 17 amino acids. The germline V gene encodes CDR1 MNHEY and CDR2 SVGAGI. CDR3 sequence: CASSYSKDRLGSYEQYF. CDR3 DNA sequence: TGTGCCAGCAGTTACTCGAAGGACAGGTTGGGGTCCTACGAGCAGTACTTC.

V usage is TRBV20-1 and J usage is TRBJ2-1, with D maybe TRBD2 (5 bases). Per germline, CDR1 DFQATT and CDR2 SNEGSKA (reference sequence). The CDR3 extends over 17 amino acids. V lost 7 bases and J lost 6, with 28 bases in between. CDR3 in DNA: TGCAGTGTCCTAACACCCCATCAGCGGTTATTATTCAATGAGCAGTTCTTC. It yields the protein CSVLTPHQRLLFNEQFF.

There are a few counts of this clonotype. The chain recombines TRBV12-3 or TRBV12-4 with TRBJ2-7, with D hard to call. The CDR3 consists of 12 residues. V was cut by 5 bases and J by 3 bases, with 8 bases left in between. DNA of the CDR3: TGTGCCAGCAGTGCAAAAAGCTACGAGCAGTACTTC. Protein: CASSAKSYEQYF.

The chain couples TRBV13 to TRBJ1-3; 8 nucleotides agree with TRBD1. The CDR3 consists of 15 residues. In germline, CDR1 is PRHDT, CDR2 FYEKMQ (reference sequence). V gave up 5 bases and J gave up 3 bases; unmatched junction bases: 6. This chain's CDR3 is CASSPQGDFGNTIYF. DNA of the CDR3: TGTGCCAGCAGCCCACAGGGGGACTTTGGAAACACCATATATTTT.

The chain is built from TRBV20-1 and TRBJ1-4, with D maybe TRBD1 (6 bases). V lost 5 bases and J 0 bases, leaving 16 bases between the germline ends. CDR1 and CDR2 from the germline V gene are DFQATT and SNEGSKA (reference sequence). This CDR3 has 16 amino acids. CDR3 in DNA: TGCAGTGCTCTCCGCAGGGGCTCGACAACTAATGAAAAACTGTTTTTT. Amino acids: CSALRRGSTTNEKLFF.

The gene calls are TRBV18 and TRBJ1-3; D perhaps matches TRBD1 (6 bases). V dropped 1 base and J dropped 4 bases, with 11 bases sitting between them. The CDR3 runs 15 residues. Germline CDR1 and CDR2: KGHSH and LQKENI. In DNA, the CDR3 is TGTGCCAGCTCACCACTTATCGGACAGGGAAACACCATATATTTT. Translated: CASSPLIGQGNTIYF.

The chain is built from TRBV27 and TRBJ2-7; 8 nucleotides align to TRBD1. The J segment lost 4 bases and the V segment lost 8 bases, leaving 10 bases of the junction unmatched. The CDR3 sequence is 14 residues long. The germline CDR1 and CDR2 sequences are MNHEY and SMNVEV (reference sequence). Written as DNA, the CDR3 is TGTGCCAGCTCAGCAACAGGGGGAAGATACGAGCAGTACTTC. It translates to CASSATGGRYEQYF.

This clonotype has a handful of counts. This chain links TRBV4-3 with TRBJ1-1, with D perhaps TRBD1 (6 bases). Deletions cut 4 bases from V and 1 base from J, with 16 bases between. Germline CDR1 is LGHNA and CDR2 is YSLEER. The CDR3 is 16 amino acids. The CDR3 nucleotides are TGCGCCAGCAGCCTTAAGGGGGAAATTTGGAACACTGAAGCTTTCTTT. This gives the protein CASSLKGEIWNTEAFF.

This clonotype has only a few counts. This chain connects TRBV5-1 to TRBJ2-5, with 8 bases fitting TRBD1. With 0 bases clipped from V and 4 bases from J, the junction kept 5 bases outside the gene matches. Germline lookup yields CDR1 SGHRS and CDR2 YFSETQ. This CDR3 has 15 amino acids. Here the CDR3 reads CASSLGQGKRETQYF. The CDR3 region has the DNA TGCGCCAGCAGCTTGGGACAGGGGAAGAGAGAGACCCAGTACTTC. Variable domain in full (rest from reference TRBV5-1 and TRBJ2-5): KAGVTQTPRYLIKTRGQQVTLSCSPISGHRSVSWYQQTPGQGLQFLFEYFSETQRNKGNFPGRFSGRQFSNSRSEMNVSTLELGDSALYLCASSLGQGKRETQYFGPGTRLLVL.

A few counts support this clonotype. The V and J genes are TRBV12-3 or TRBV12-4 and TRBJ2-5, with 8 bases matching TRBD2. CDR3 length: 14 residues. The ends lost 5 bases at V and 8 bases at J; junction bases unmatched: 10. CDR3 bases: TGTGCCAGCAGTGCCGGGAGGGTCGTTGCCACCCAGTACTTC. Protein sequence: CASSAGRVVATQYF.

This chain joins TRBV4-3 and TRBJ2-3; maybe TRBD2 (6 bases). CDR3 length equals 14 residues. Looked up from germline, CDR1 is LGHNA and CDR2 is YSLEER. Trimming cost V 4 bases and J 8 bases, with 16 bases left between them. CDR3 protein: CASSPFPRGGTQYF. In DNA, the CDR3 is TGCGCCAGCAGCCCGTTTCCCCGGGGAGGTACGCAGTATTTT.

This clonotype was detected a few times. The chain joins TRBV5-5 to TRBJ2-7, with unresolved D. V dropped 0 bases and J dropped 2 bases, with 9 bases sitting between them. CDR1 and CDR2 (germline): SGHKS, YYEKEE (reference sequence). There are 14 residues in the CDR3. The CDR3 reads CASSLDWAAYEQYF. CDR3 nucleotide sequence: TGTGCCAGCAGCTTGGACTGGGCCGCCTACGAGCAGTACTTC.

This rearrangement joins TRBV5-1 to TRBJ2-1; TRBD2 aligns across 11 bases. This CDR3 region has 20 residues. Germline assignment: CDR1 SGHRS and CDR2 YFSETQ. Trimming took 2 bases from V and 0 from J; bases not matched to a gene: 13. CDR3 nucleotides: TGCGCCAGCAGCTTCCCCAGAGGTAGCGGGGGGGCAGCCTCCTACAATGAGCAGTTCTTC. Its protein is CASSFPRGSGGAASYNEQFF.

This clonotype was observed a handful of times. The chain recombines TRBV5-1 with TRBJ2-3, with a possible D match to TRBD2 (6 bases). CDR1 and CDR2 from the germline V gene are SGHRS and YFSETQ. V shed 6 bases and J shed 2 bases, with 13 bases lying between them. The CDR3 is 14 residues long. The CDR3 DNA sequence: TGCGCCAGCACCCTGGGACTCTCCACAGATACGCAGTATTTT. This translates into CASTLGLSTDTQYF.

This chain links TRBV7-9 with TRBJ1-2, with 8 positions matching TRBD1. After removal of 5 bases from V and 8 bases from J, the junction contained 10 bases not matched to a gene. The CDR3 length is 14 residues. Germline CDR1 is SEHNR and CDR2 is FQNEAQ (reference sequence). The CDR3 reads CASSETGEMFGYTF. Written as DNA, the CDR3 is TGTGCCAGCAGCGAGACAGGGGAGATGTTCGGCTACACCTTC.

This clonotype was observed at least ten times. The rearrangement joins TRBV4-1 to TRBJ2-2; no reliable D call. Per germline, CDR1 MGHRA and CDR2 YSYEKL. The CDR3 has 14 amino acids. Trimming took off 0 bases at V and 5 bases at J, with 7 bases between the two ends. As DNA, the CDR3 is TGCGCCAGCAGCCAAGATTCGCTGACCGGGGAGCTGTTTTTT. It is translated as CASSQDSLTGELFF.

The chain has TRBV5-1 and TRBJ2-3; D remains unclear. Trimming cost V 4 bases and J 10 bases, with 16 bases left between them. The germline CDR1 and CDR2 sequences are SGHRS and YFSETQ. CDR3 length equals 13 residues. Written as DNA, the CDR3 is TGCGCCAGCAGCGTGGTGTTAGCCCAGGCGCAGTATTTT. It specifies CASSVVLAQAQYF. The full variable domain, completed using reference TRBV5-1 and TRBJ2-3, is KAGVTQTPRYLIKTRGQQVTLSCSPISGHRSVSWYQQTPGQGLQFLFEYFSETQRNKGNFPGRFSGRQFSNSRSEMNVSTLELGDSALYLCASSVVLAQAQYFGPGTRLTVL.

The rearrangement joins TRBV12-3 or TRBV12-4 to TRBJ2-7, with 7 nucleotides matching TRBD2. The CDR3 runs 13 residues. Trimming removed 3 bases from V and 7 bases from J; junction bases left unmatched: 6. The CDR3 sequence: CASSFSGGGEQYF. CDR3 sequence (DNA): TGTGCCAGCAGTTTCAGTGGGGGGGGGGAGCAGTACTTC.